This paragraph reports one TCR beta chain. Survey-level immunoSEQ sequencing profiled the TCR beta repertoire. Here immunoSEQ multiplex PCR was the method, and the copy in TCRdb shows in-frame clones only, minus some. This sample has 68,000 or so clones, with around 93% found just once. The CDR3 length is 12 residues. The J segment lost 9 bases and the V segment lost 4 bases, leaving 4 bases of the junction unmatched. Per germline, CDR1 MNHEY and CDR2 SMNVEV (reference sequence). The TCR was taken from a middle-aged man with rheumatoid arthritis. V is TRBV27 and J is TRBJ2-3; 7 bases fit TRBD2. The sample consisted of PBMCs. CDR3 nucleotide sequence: TGTGCCAGCAGTTCCGGGACTACAACGCAGTATTTT. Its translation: CASSSGTTTQYF.